This T cell receptor (beta chain) was sequenced during a study of T cells in localized non-small cell lung cancer. Data came from immunoSEQ multiplex PCR; TCRdb stores just in-frame clones and leaves some out. The sample lists 25,000 to 40,000 clones, 80% occurring once. Germline assignment: CDR1 SNHLY and CDR2 FYNNEI. This CDR3 comprises 14 residues. Trimming cost V 7 bases and J 6 bases; bases outside gene matches: 4. This clone appeared a few times. No antigen is known for it. Study results and limitations: For the top 100 tumor clones, a median roughly 55 also appeared in adjacent lung. Multi-region tumor sequencing was not done, so intratumor heterogeneity could not be excluded.

This clonotype originated in a male donor older than 55 with stage III squamous cell lung carcinoma. Sequenced material: peripheral blood, taken before any cancer treatment. This chain joins TRBV2 and TRBJ1-5; TRBD1 matches 12 bases. CDR3 sequence (DNA): TGTGCCAGCATGGGGACAGGGGGCGGTCAGCCCCAGCATTTT. The encoded protein is CASMGTGGGQPQHF.